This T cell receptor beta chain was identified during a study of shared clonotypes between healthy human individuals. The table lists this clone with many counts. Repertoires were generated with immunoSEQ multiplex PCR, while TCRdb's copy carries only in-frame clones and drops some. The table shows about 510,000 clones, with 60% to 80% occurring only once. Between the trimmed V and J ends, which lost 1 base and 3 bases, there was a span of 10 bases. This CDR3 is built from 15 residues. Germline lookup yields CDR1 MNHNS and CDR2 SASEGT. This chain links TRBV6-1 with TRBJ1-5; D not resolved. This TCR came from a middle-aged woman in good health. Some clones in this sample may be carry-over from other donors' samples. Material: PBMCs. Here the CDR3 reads CASSEVSTNNQPQHF. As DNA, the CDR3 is TGTGCCAGCAGTGAAGTGTCGACAAACAATCAGCCCCAGCATTTT.